The clone carrying this T cell receptor beta chain appeared a few times. This specimen belongs to a study of blood T cell repertoires in COVID-19. The germline gives CDR1 SNHLY, CDR2 FYNNEI. The ends lost 7 bases at V and 7 bases at J; junction bases unmatched: 10. The CDR3 is made up of 14 amino acids. Study processing details: Nucleated cell number was recorded as an estimate derived from reference gene primer amplification. TCRdb's table, derived via immunoSEQ multiplex PCR, lists solely in-frame clones and lacks some. That table gives V, J and clone size, and the DNA gave D and trimming. This table holds 200,000 to 250,000 clones, about 85% found once.

This clonotype was obtained from a man between 65 and 79 years old with acute or convalescent COVID-19. The sequenced sample consisted of peripheral blood. This chain connects TRBV2 to TRBJ1-5, with 7 bases lining up with TRBD1. The CDR3 protein is CASTSRGPEQPQHF. CDR3 DNA sequence: TGTGCCAGCACTTCGAGGGGGCCGGAACAGCCCCAGCATTTT.